This T cell receptor beta chain originates from a study of blood T cell repertoires in COVID-19. Clones were read by immunoSEQ multiplex PCR, and TCRdb kept only the in-frame ones, dropping some. This sample has roughly 220,000 clones, with around 80% found just once. Recovered participants had two consecutive negative NP/OP PCR tests, healthcare professional clearance, or symptom resolution. The sequencing input was PBMCs or T cells enriched from blood (not recorded which). The sequence was obtained from a man aged 40-55 years who had recovered from COVID-19.

The CDR3 sequence is CATSRSRGPGSPLHF. CDR3 nucleotides: TGTGCCACCAGCAGGAGCAGGGGGCCGGGTTCACCCCTCCACTTT. The V gene is TRBV15, the J gene TRBJ1-6, with 8 bases identical to TRBD1. The germline CDR1 and CDR2 sequences are LNHNV and YYDKDF (reference sequence). V shed 3 bases, J shed 9 bases, and the junction held 7 bases outside the gene matches. The CDR3 contains 15 residues.